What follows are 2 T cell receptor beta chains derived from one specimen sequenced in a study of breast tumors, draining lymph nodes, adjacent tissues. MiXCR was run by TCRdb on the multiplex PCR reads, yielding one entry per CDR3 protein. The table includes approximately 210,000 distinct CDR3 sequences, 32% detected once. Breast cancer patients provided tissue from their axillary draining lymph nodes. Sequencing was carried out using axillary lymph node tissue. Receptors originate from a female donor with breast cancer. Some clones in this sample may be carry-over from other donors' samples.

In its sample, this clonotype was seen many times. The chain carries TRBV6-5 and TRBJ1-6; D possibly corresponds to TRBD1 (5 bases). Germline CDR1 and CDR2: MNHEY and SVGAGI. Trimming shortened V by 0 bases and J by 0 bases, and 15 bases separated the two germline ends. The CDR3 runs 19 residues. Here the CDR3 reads CASSYSAGQGFSYNSPLHF. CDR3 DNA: TGTGCCAGCAGTTACTCGGCTGGGCAGGGCTTCTCCTATAATTCACCCCTCCACTTT.

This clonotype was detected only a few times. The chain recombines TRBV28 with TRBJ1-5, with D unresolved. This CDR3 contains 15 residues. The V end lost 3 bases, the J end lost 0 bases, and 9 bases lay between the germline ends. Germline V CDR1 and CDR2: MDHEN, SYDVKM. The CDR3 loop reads CASSLTSYSNQPQHF. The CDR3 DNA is TGTGCCAGCAGTTTGACAAGTTATAGCAATCAGCCCCAGCATTTT.